This TCR beta chain was captured by sequencing in a study of T cells in Graves' hyperthyroidism and ophthalmopathy. Every diagnosis used clinical symptoms, serum thyroxine and TRAb, thyroid ultrasound and orbital computed tomography. Amplified regions were TCR beta CDR3 sequences from RNA transcripts. The HTBI primer set was used in a first-round RT-PCR of the TCR CDR3. TCRdb re-derived calls from the multiplex PCR reads in MiXCR, one entry per CDR3 protein. This table has hundreds of thousands of distinct CDR3 sequences, about 17% appearing once. The CDR3 runs to 15 residues. The germline V and J ends were trimmed by 8 bases and 7 bases, with 20 bases remaining between them.

The TCR originated in a woman between 50 and 59 years old with Graves' hyperthyroidism that later progressed to Graves' ophthalmopathy. The rearrangement joins TRBV12-3 or TRBV12-4 to TRBJ2-2, with D tentatively TRBD2 (6 bases). Sequencing used blood. The CDR3 coding sequence is TGTGCCAGCCTCCGGTGGGGGGTCGGTGGCGGGGAGCTGTTTTTT. This encodes CASLRWGVGGGELFF.